These 2 T cell receptor beta chains were all obtained from the same sample, sequenced in a study of beta chain features in type 1 diabetes. Expressed TCRB transcripts were sequenced because the entire RNA isolate underwent reverse transcription. Measured with immunoSEQ multiplex PCR; TCRdb has only the in-frame clones, and not every one. The sample has fewer than 400,000 clones; roughly 8% are singletons. Sequenced input: central memory CD4+ T cells from blood. The receptors stem from a woman younger than 30 in good health.

This clone was seen only a few times. The gene calls are TRBV9 and TRBJ2-7; D is undetermined. CDR1 and CDR2 (germline): SGDLS, YYNGEE. V was clipped by 0 bases and J by 6 bases, with 10 bases between them. CDR3 length equals 13 residues. This chain's CDR3 is CASSVANSGEQYF. CDR3 coding DNA: TGTGCCAGCAGCGTAGCTAACAGTGGCGAGCAGTACTTC.

The chain uses TRBV4-2 and TRBJ2-3, with D hard to call. The CDR3 has 15 amino acids. Between the trimmed V and J ends, which lost 0 bases and 0 bases, there was a span of 7 bases. Germline CDR1 is LGHNA and CDR2 is YNFKEQ. CDR3 protein: CASSQDRKSTDTQYF. The DNA for the CDR3 is TGTGCCAGCAGCCAAGACAGGAAAAGCACAGATACGCAGTATTTT.